The rows below give T cell receptor beta chains drawn from one sample of a study of shared clonotypes between healthy human individuals. This table comes from immunoSEQ multiplex PCR, and its TCRdb copy is limited to in-frame clones, with some not included. The profile shows some 200,000 clones, 65% of them singletons. Sequencing was carried out using memory CD4+ T cells sorted from blood. These receptors were collected from a man aged 25-45 years in good health. Each CDR3 is given with its conserved first and last residue. A D gene is named only where the DNA matches it firmly.

14 | TRBV30 | . | CAWNGGSSGNTIYF
12 | TRBV5-4 | . | CASSLYGQPQHF
12 | TRBV30 | TRBD1 | CAWSRGLETQYF
12 | TRBV28 | . | CASSSHPYEQYF
16 | TRBV5-6 | TRBD1 | CASSLGWDRDPNEQYF
13 | TRBV27 | . | CASSLLNTDTQYF
14 | TRBV19 | TRBD2 | CASSMSSGRNEQFF
12 | TRBV28 | . | CASRETGYGYTF
16 | TRBV28 | TRBD1 | CASSLGTGTAQETQYF
16 | TRBV5-1 | . | CASSLGGGGLYYEQYF
17 | TRBV2 | TRBD2 | CASSALPGTSVQETQYF
16 | TRBV28 | TRBD1 | CASRGTGFLGQETQYF
15 | TRBV10-1 | TRBD1 | CASSENRGQSEKLFF
16 | TRBV5-4 | TRBD2 | CASSFGLAGAGDTQYF
12 | TRBV11-2 | . | CASSPRALEQYF
16 | TRBV7-2 | TRBD2 | CASSLGGLAGADTQYF
16 | TRBV15 | . | CATSRHKGVLSYEQYF
14 | TRBV6-1 | . | CASSNYGSTYEQYF
14 | TRBV15 | TRBD1 | CATSRGQANEKLFF
15 | TRBV7-2 | . | CASSLGHGRQETQYF
13 | TRBV18 | . | CASAPELTNEQFF
17 | TRBV7-6 | TRBD1 | CASSLGPGQPSGNTIYF
12 | TRBV30 | . | CAWRSGTTKRFF
15 | TRBV28 | . | CASTTATVGKETQYF
15 | TRBV2 | TRBD2 | CASSVIGGSSNEQFF
15 | TRBV2 | TRBD1 | CASSPDRVGTDTQYF
14 | TRBV27 | . | CASSLQGGITEAFF
15 | TRBV5-5 | . | CASSLVPGAHAEAFF
15 | TRBV7-2 | TRBD1 | CASSLVQGAWYGYTF
12 | TRBV18 | . | CASSPSADTQYF
16 | TRBV5-1 | TRBD2 | CASSSGLAGGFDEQYF
15 | TRBV29-1 | TRBD2 | CSARRTSGRGDTQYF
15 | TRBV28 | TRBD1 | CASSTHRDRGYEQYF
14 | TRBV2 | TRBD1 | CASREDRGHEKLFF
17 | TRBV4-1 | TRBD1 | CASSQEGRDRGADTQYF
16 | TRBV19 | TRBD1 | CASSRRTGGVTDTQYF
15 | TRBV5-4 | TRBD2 | CASSSTGTSGRAWIF
15 | TRBV6-6 | TRBD2 | CASSFPGGLQETQYF
15 | TRBV28 | TRBD2 | CASSTRRESWYEQYF
16 | TRBV7-9 | . | CASSLFEAISGNTIYF
16 | TRBV6-5 | . | CASSYRGGVLNTEAFF
20 | TRBV28 | TRBD2 | CASSTRWGPGGPGAKNIQYF
17 | TRBV4-1 | . | CASSPELGTSSYNEQFF
15 | TRBV9 | TRBD2 | CASSVSGSPTGELFF
14 | TRBV7-8 | . | CASSLGVHTDTQYF
13 | TRBV7-2 | TRBD1 | CASSRGQGGEQYF
16 | TRBV29-1 | . | CSVELTSGLSSYEQYF
15 | TRBV18 | TRBD2 | CASSRGGTSEYEQYF
13 | TRBV13 | . | CASVARGTDTQYF
15 | TRBV2 | TRBD2 | CASSQGLAGVSEQFF
14 | TRBV6-5 | . | CASSYATSLETQYF
17 | TRBV7-2 | . | CASSFKLGGRASYEQYF
14 | TRBV5-4 | TRBD1 | CASSRGQTYTEAFF
18 | TRBV28 | TRBD1 | CASSLGQGKTISNQPQHF
18 | TRBV7-9 | . | CASSSRASDLTGANVLTF